This T cell receptor beta chain was captured by sequencing in a study of blood T cell repertoires in COVID-19. Overall study: COVID-19 samples collected from the United States, Italy and Spain covered acute and convalescent phases. T cells, B-cell-depleted T cells, or PBMCs provided the cDNA or gDNA that served as material.

Germline V gives CDR1 LGHDT, CDR2 YNNKEL (reference sequence). CDR3 length equals 14 residues. V lost 4 bases and J lost 6; bases outside the gene matches: 6. Authors' data handling: Amplification from reference gene primers served as the basis for estimated nucleated cell counts. The protocol was immunoSEQ multiplex PCR, while the TCRdb copy is restricted to in-frame clones and leaves out a portion. The DNA was the basis for D and trimming; V, J and clone size are from that table. The table includes more than 110,000 clones, about 77% detected once. Sequences were obtained from peripheral blood. V and J are TRBV3-1 (or the pseudogene TRBV3-2) and TRBJ2-3; 8 positions match TRBD2. The clonotype was recovered from a woman between 45 and 65 years old with active or convalescent COVID-19. In DNA form, the CDR3 reads TGTGCCAGCAGCCGCTCGGGGGGGATGGATACGCAGTATTTT. Translation gives CASSRSGGMDTQYF.